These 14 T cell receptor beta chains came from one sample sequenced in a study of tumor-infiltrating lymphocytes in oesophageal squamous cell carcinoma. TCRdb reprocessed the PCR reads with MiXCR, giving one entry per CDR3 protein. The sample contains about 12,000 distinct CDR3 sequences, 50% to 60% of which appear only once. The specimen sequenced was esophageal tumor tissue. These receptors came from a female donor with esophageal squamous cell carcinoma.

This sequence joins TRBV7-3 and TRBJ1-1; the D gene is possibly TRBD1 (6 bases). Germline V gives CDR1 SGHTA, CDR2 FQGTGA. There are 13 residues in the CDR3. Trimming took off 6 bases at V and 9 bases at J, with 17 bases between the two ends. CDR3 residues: CASRAGGGGKAFF. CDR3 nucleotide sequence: TGTGCCAGCAGGGCAGGAGGAGGGGGGAAAGCTTTCTTT.

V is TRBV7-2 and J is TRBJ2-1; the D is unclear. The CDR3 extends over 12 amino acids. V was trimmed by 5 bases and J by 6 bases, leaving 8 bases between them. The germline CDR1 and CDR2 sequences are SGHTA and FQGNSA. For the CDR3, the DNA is TGTGCCAGCAGCCAAAGTGGCAATGAGCAGTTCTTC. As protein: CASSQSGNEQFF.

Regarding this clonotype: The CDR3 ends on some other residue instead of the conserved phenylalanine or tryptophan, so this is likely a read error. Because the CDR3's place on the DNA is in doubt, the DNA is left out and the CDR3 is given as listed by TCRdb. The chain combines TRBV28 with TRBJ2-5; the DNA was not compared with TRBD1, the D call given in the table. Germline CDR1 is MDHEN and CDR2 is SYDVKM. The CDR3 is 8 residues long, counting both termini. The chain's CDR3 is CASSLQGG.

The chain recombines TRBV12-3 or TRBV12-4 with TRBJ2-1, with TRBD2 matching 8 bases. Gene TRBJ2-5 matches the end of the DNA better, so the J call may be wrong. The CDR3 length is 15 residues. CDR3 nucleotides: TGTGCCAGCAGTTTCAGCGGGGGCCCCCAAGAGACCCAGTACTTC. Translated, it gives CASSFSGGPQETQYF.

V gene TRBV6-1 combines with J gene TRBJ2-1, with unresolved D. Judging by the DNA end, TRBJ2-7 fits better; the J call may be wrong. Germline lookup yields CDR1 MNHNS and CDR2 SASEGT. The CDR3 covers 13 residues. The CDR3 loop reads CASSAFGSYEQYF. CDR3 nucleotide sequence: TGTGCCAGCAGTGCTTTCGGGTCCTACGAGCAGTACTTC.

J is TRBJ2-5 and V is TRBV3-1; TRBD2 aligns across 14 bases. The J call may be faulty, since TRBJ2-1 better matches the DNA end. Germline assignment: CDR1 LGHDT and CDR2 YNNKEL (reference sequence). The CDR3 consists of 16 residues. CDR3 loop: CASSGLAGGRDNEQFF. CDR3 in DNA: TGTGCCAGCAGCGGACTAGCGGGAGGCCGAGACAATGAGCAGTTCTTC.

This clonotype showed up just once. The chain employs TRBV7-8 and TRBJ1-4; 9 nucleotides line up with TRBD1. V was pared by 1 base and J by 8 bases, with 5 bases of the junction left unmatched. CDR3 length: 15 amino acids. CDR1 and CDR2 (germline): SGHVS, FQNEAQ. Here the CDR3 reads CASSLDTGQGEKLFF. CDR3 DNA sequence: TGTGCCAGCAGCTTAGACACGGGACAGGGAGAAAAACTGTTTTTT.

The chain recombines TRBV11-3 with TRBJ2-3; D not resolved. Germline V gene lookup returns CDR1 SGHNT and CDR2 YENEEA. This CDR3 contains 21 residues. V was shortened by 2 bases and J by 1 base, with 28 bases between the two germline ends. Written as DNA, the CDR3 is TGTGCCAGCAGCTTATGGTCGTTGGAGCACTTTTTTTTTCAGCGCACAGATACGCAGTATTTT. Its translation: CASSLWSLEHFFFQRTDTQYF.

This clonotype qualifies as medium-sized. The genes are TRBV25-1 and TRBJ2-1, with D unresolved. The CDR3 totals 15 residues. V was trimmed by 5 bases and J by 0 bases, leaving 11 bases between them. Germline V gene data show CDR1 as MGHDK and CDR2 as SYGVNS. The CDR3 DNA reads TGTGCCAGCAGTAGACGAGGAAGCTCCTACAATGAGCAGTTCTTC. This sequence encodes CASSRRGSSYNEQFF.

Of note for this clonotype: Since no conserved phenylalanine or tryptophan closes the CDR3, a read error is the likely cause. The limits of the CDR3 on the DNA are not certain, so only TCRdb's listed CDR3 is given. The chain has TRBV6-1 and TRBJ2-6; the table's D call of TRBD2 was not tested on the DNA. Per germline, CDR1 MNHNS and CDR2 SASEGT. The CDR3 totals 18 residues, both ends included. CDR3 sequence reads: CASSRTTSGRGETQYFGA.

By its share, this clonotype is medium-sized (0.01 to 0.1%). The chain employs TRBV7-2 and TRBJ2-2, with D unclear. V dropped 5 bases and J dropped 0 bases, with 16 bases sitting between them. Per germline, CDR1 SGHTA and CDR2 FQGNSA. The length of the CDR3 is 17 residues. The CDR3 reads CASSPGSWAANTGELFF. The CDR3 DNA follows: TGTGCCAGCAGCCCAGGCAGTTGGGCAGCGAACACCGGGGAGCTGTTTTTT.

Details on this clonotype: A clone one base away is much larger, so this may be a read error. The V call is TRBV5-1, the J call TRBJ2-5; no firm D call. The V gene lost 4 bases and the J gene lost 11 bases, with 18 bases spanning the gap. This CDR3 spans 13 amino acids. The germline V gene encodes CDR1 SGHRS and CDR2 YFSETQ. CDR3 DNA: TGCGCCAGCAGCCCCGCGGTTTACAATGAGCAGTACTTC. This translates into CASSPAVYNEQYF.

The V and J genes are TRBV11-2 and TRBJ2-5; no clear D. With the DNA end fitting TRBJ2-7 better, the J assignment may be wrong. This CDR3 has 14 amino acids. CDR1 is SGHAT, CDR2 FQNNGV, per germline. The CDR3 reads CASSLRDSIYEQYF. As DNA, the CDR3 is TGTGCCAGCAGCTTACGAGACTCTATTTACGAGCAGTACTTC.

The CDR3 reads CASSWTDGQETQYF. The CDR3 DNA is TGTGCCAGCAGCTGGACAGATGGGCAAGAGACCCAGTACTTC. The V gene is TRBV6-4, the J gene TRBJ2-5; D might be TRBD1 (6 bases). V lost 6 bases, J lost 2 bases, and 13 bases lay in between. The CDR3 contains 14 residues. From germline, CDR1 is MRHNA and CDR2 SNTAGT.